This T cell receptor beta chain was found in a study of T cell changes during pregnancy in multiple sclerosis. Only in-frame clones appear in the TCRdb table, and some are missing; sequencing was by immunoSEQ multiplex PCR. The table shows 55,000 to 65,000 clones, with roughly 92% occurring only once. The CDR3 totals 15 residues. The V gene end was trimmed by 3 bases and the J gene end by 5 bases; junction bases not matched to a gene: 3. CDR1 and CDR2 from the germline V gene are SGHTA and FQGNSA. The receptor was derived from a female donor with multiple sclerosis, enrolled in a pregnancy study. Sequenced material: peripheral blood, taken in the second trimester of pregnancy. The V gene is TRBV7-2, the J gene TRBJ1-4, with 10 bases that match TRBD1. CDR3: CASSFLGQGNEKLFF. CDR3 in DNA: TGTGCCAGCAGCTTTCTGGGACAGGGGAATGAAAAACTGTTTTTT.